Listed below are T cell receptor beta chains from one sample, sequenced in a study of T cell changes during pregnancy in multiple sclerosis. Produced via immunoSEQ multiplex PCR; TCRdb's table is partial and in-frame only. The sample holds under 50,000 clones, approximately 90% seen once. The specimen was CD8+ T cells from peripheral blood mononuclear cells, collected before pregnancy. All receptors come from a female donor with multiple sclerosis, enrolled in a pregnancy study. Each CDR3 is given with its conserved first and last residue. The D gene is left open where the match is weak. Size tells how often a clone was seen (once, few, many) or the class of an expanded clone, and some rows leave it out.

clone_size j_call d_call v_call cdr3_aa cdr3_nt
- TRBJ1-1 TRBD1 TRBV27 CASSLSQGAYTEAFF TGTGCCAGCAGTTTATCACAGGGGGCGTACACTGAAGCTTTCTTT
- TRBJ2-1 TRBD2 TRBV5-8 CASRPGRGRGSYNEQFF TGTGCCAGCAGGCCTGGGAGGGGCCGGGGCTCCTACAATGAGCAGTTCTTC
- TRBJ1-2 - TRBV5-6 CASSLGTDTYGYTF TGTGCCAGCAGCTTGGGGACAGACACTTATGGCTACACCTTC
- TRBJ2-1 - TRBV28 CASSLLGTYNEQFF TGTGCCAGCAGTTTACTCGGGACCTACAATGAGCAGTTCTTC
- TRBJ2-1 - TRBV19 CASSEALSSYNEQFF TGTGCCAGTAGTGAGGCTCTGAGCTCCTACAATGAGCAGTTCTTC
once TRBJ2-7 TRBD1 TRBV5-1 CASSFRTGWEQYF TGCGCCAGCAGCTTCCGGACAGGGTGGGAGCAGTACTTC
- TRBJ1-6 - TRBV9 CASSVSVKNSPLHF TGTGCCAGCAGCGTTTCGGTTAAAAATTCACCCCTCCACTTT
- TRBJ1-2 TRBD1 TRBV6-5 CASTTGGGNYGYTF TGTGCCAGCACGACAGGGGGCGGTAACTATGGCTACACCTTC
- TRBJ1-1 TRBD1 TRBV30 CAWRYNRGLNTEAFF TGTGCCTGGAGATACAACAGGGGTTTGAACACTGAAGCTTTCTTT
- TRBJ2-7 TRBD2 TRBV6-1 CASRQGGERYF TGTGCCAGCAGGCAGGGAGGGGAGCGGTACTTC
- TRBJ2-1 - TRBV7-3 CASSPGTPGDEQFF TGTGCCAGCAGCCCTGGGACACCAGGGGATGAGCAGTTCTTC
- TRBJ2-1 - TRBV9 CASSGGGQELFF TGTGCCAGCAGCGGGGGGGGACAGGAACTGTTCTTC
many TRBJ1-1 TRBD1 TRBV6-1 CASSEGQGGTEAFF TGTGCCAGCAGTGAGGGACAGGGAGGAACTGAAGCTTTCTTT
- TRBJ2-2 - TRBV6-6 CASSLYTGELFF TGTGCCAGCAGCCTCTACACCGGGGAGCTGTTTTTT
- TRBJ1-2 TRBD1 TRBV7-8 CASRPGQGGDYGYTF TGTGCCAGCAGGCCGGGACAGGGTGGGGACTATGGCTACACCTTC
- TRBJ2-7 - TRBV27 CASSLSAGNRGYEQYF TGTGCCAGCAGTTTATCAGCAGGGAATAGGGGCTACGAGCAGTACTTC
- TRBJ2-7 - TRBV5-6 CASSFSRATLPYEQYF TGTGCCAGCAGCTTTTCCAGGGCGACCTTACCCTACGAGCAGTACTTC
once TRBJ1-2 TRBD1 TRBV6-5 CASPSAGQSNYGYTF TGTGCCAGCCCTAGTGCGGGACAGAGTAACTATGGCTACACCTTC
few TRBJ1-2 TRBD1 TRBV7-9 CASSPGTEKLGYTF TGTGCCAGCAGCCCTGGGACAGAGAAGTTAGGCTACACCTTC
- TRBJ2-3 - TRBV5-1 CASEEGQGSTDTQYF TGCGCCAGCGAAGAAGGCCAGGGAAGCACAGATACGCAGTATTTT
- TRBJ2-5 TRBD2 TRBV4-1 CASSQARAGGPETQYF TGCGCCAGCAGCCAAGCGAGAGCGGGGGGGCCAGAGACCCAGTACTTC
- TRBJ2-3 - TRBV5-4 CASSWSTTDTQYF TGTGCCAGCAGCTGGAGTACGACAGATACGCAGTATTTT
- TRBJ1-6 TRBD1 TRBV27 CASSLKQGNSPLHF TGTGCCAGCAGTTTAAAACAGGGGAATTCACCCCTCCACTTT
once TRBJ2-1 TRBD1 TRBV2 CATVTGRQGAYNEQFF TGTGCCACCGTCACGGGGAGACAGGGCGCCTACAATGAGCAGTTCTTC